This T cell receptor beta chain appears in the sequencing data of a study of metastatic and nonmetastatic thyroid tumors. Study overall: Samples came from malignant and benign thyroid patients, and repertoires were compared across blood and tumor or nodule tissue. Study-level points and caveats: It was reportedly found that TCR beta diversity was significantly higher in malignant thyroid tumors than in benign nodules, a difference seen in both blood and tumor samples.

Every patient was untreated before thyroid surgery. The CDR3 loop spans 15 amino acids. Trimming removed 5 bases from V and 2 bases from J, with 16 bases in between. In germline, CDR1 is SGHAT, CDR2 FQDESV (reference sequence). TCRdb re-called clones from the PCR reads using MiXCR. The table lists over 5,500 clones, approximately 34% of them singletons. Points on this clone: As yet, its antigen is unknown.

The clonotype originates from a female donor with papillary thyroid cancer or a benign thyroid nodule (not recorded which). Some clones in this sample may be carry-over from other donors' samples. The chain has TRBV11-1 and TRBJ2-7; a possible D gene is TRBD1 (6 bases). Material: adjacent normal tissue. This chain's CDR3 is CASSRQGQTPYEQYF. CDR3 coding DNA: TGTGCCAGCAGCCGCCAAGGACAGACCCCCTACGAGCAGTACTTC.